This TCR beta chain was recovered during a study of vaccination effects on CD4 cells after COVID-19 (dated by TCRdb to between 2021 and 2023). Concerning the study at large: Participants received two doses of either the BNT162b2 or the mRNA-1273 mRNA SARS-CoV-2 vaccine. SARS-CoV-2 spike-specific CD4+ TCR repertoires from before and after mRNA vaccination were compared in COVID-19 convalescent patients and in infection-naive vaccine recipients. The full study included fewer than eleven COVID-19 convalescent patients and a few SARS-CoV-2-naive healthy vaccine recipients. In the study, cultures from other donors were sequenced using the Oncomine TCR Beta short-read assay on an Illumina iSeq 100. Summary of the overall study and its limitations: At late post-vaccination timepoints, both infection-induced and vaccine-induced clones showed marked clonal contraction, consistent with waning T cell responses. The study was limited by a small number of convalescent patients, and early post-infection timepoints were lacking. In healthy vaccine recipients, vaccine-induced clones were almost all SARS-CoV-2 mono-reactive, with only 1 of 255 cross-reactive with common cold coronaviruses.

In the ViraFEST assay, PBMC were stimulated with viral peptide pools, and antigen-specific CD4+ T cell clonotypes were then identified by expansion using TCR sequencing. After about 10 days of culture, CD4+ T cells were isolated with the EasySep CD4+ T cell isolation kit. The absence of prior SARS-CoV-2 infection in healthy vaccine recipients was confirmed by negative nucleocapsid antibodies before and after vaccination. Approximately 2.1 million PBMC per well were cultured in IMDM with about 5% human AB serum, roughly 11 IU/ml IL-2 and gentamicin, plus 10 ug/ml peptides. On days 3 and 7, half of the culture medium was replaced with fresh IL-2-containing medium. Each peptide stimulation condition was cultured in triplicate wells unless otherwise noted. Using Ficoll-Paque Plus gradient centrifugation, PBMC were separated from whole blood and then either used fresh or cryopreserved at -140C. Overlapping peptide pools spanned the spike proteins of SARS-CoV-2 and the common cold coronaviruses HCoV-NL63, HCoV-OC43 and HCoV-229E. The QIAamp micro DNA kit was used to extract genomic DNA from the cultured CD4+ T cells.

For this clone: There is no known antigen for this receptor. Nothing much larger sits one base from this clone, and base qualities are not available.

The library was obtained by the immunoSEQ multiplex PCR assay. DNA from the cultured, isolated CD4+ T cells was subjected to TCR beta CDR3 sequencing. Processing in the source paper ran as follows. Non-productive TCR sequences were discarded, and reads were trimmed to the CDR3 region, with only CDR3s of 7 or more amino acids retained. The MANAFEST web app was used to pick out antigen-specific clonotypes by comparing their expansion in peptide wells with that in reference cultures. To be called positive, a clone needed expansion at FDR<0.05 compared with the reference and with all other wells, an odds ratio greater than 5, and a frequency greater than 0.1% in two replicate wells. Cross-reactive clonotypes were defined as significantly expanded in SARS-CoV-2 spike wells and in at least one common cold coronavirus spike condition. CDR3 similarity was assessed by Levenshtein distance using the stringdist R package, and unrooted trees were constructed with ape in R 3.6.1. Not all clones reach the TCRdb copy of this immuneACCESS table, which keeps in-frame sequences only. Checked studies attribute under half of the gap to unresolved V genes and leave the rest unexplained. That table furnishes V, J and clone size, whereas the DNA furnished D and trimming. Recorded for this sample are about 71,000 clones; about 65% of them occurred a single time. The top ten clonotypes cover approximately 4.3% of the sample.

Via the germline V gene, CDR1 is MNHEY and CDR2 SVGEGT. Reading from cysteine to valine, the CDR3 counts 14 amino acids. Of all the DNA, just the CDR3 is kept, 42 bases in frame from base 1. V is pared back by 3 bases and J by 6 bases, with 15 bases lying between the germline termini. Sequences were derived from CD4+ T cells from PBMCs cultured with HCoV-OC43 spike peptides, sampled before COVID-19 vaccination. The cell subset or site label, read with the paper, signifies: HCoV-OC43 spike overlapping peptide pool stimulation. The V and J genes are TRBV6-2 or TRBV6-3 and TRBJ2-7; perhaps TRBD1 is the D gene, with 6 bases matching. The clonotype was recovered from a human donor who received a COVID-19 vaccine. The DNA sequence reads TGTGCCAGCAGTTATAACAGGGCGAGTCGCGAGCAGTACGTC. Its product reads: CASSYNRASREQYV.